The clone carrying this T cell receptor (beta chain) was recorded only once. The antigen is not known. Donors each provided 8 to 10 milliliters of peripheral blood. The data originate from a study of blood T cells in healthy people across ages. Study findings and constraints: Compared with aged donors, long-lived donors showed fewer expanded clones, suggesting selection. Older individuals had lower TCR beta diversity per million T cells (the decline was roughly linear).

The use of a sample-barcoded 5' primer and a J-beta primer mix characterized a second PCR of roughly 7 to 12 cycles. TCRdb recomputed calls from the 5' RACE reads with MiXCR, one row per CDR3 protein. The repertoire holds over 1,200,000 distinct CDR3 sequences, around 59% seen once, with over 5% in the top ten. This CDR3 region has 16 residues. Losses at the gene ends were 2 bases for V and 7 bases for J; bases not matched to a gene: 11. Germline V lookup: CDR1 MNHEY, CDR2 SVGAGI. This sequence joins TRBV6-5 and TRBJ2-1, with 7 bases matching TRBD1. This receptor was taken from a man aged 18 to 30 in good health. Sequences were obtained from blood. The CDR3 nucleotides read TGTGCCAGCAGTTACCTGACAGGGAGCTCCGGGAATGAGCAGTTCTTC. Translated: CASSYLTGSSGNEQFF.